The 8 T cell receptor beta chains below were found in one sample sequenced in a study of blood T cell repertoires in COVID-19. Here immunoSEQ multiplex PCR was the method, and the copy in TCRdb shows in-frame clones only, minus some. The sample has some 150,000 clones, 75% to 85% seen once. Sequences were obtained from peripheral blood. The receptor source for this set is a woman aged 50 to 65 in a cohort sampled during active or convalescent COVID-19.

The V call is TRBV19, the J call TRBJ1-3; D ambiguous. V lost 9 bases and J 2 bases, leaving 14 bases between the germline ends. Per germline, CDR1 LNHDA and CDR2 SQIVND (reference sequence). There are 14 residues in the CDR3. The CDR3: CASSTGSAGNTIYF. In nucleotides, the CDR3 is TGTGCCAGCAGCACGGGGAGCGCTGGAAACACCATATATTTT.

This sequence joins TRBV7-9 and TRBJ1-1; perhaps TRBD1 as D (5 bases). This CDR3 is 15 amino acids long. Per the germline V gene, CDR1 is SEHNR and CDR2 is FQNEAQ (reference sequence). With 5 bases removed from V and 5 bases from J, the gap between germline ends came to 18 bases. The CDR3, as DNA: TGTGCCAGCAGCCCCCGGTTGTGGGGGGATACTGAAGCTTTCTTT. It translates to CASSPRLWGDTEAFF.

The J gene is TRBJ2-3, the V gene TRBV5-1, with TRBD2 matching over 8 bases. V lost 10 bases to trimming and J lost 2 bases; unmatched junction nucleotides: 9. In germline, CDR1 is SGHRS, CDR2 YFSETQ. This CDR3 has 14 amino acids. CDR3 DNA sequence: TGCGCCGGACGCGCGGGGGGTATCACAGATACGCAGTATTTT. This codes for CAGRAGGITDTQYF. Together with reference TRBV5-1 and TRBJ2-3, the CDR3 gives the full variable domain: KAGVTQTPRYLIKTRGQQVTLSCSPISGHRSVSWYQQTPGQGLQFLFEYFSETQRNKGNFPGRFSGRQFSNSRSEMNVSTLELGDSALYLCAGRAGGITDTQYFGPGTRLTVL.

The chain is built from TRBV19 and TRBJ1-1; D unresolved. V lost 5 bases to trimming and J lost 7 bases, with 20 bases between them. The CDR3 sequence is 15 residues long. Germline loops: CDR1 LNHDA, CDR2 SQIVND (reference sequence). CDR3 sequence: CASSDISSGSGEAFF. For the CDR3, the DNA is TGTGCCAGTAGTGACATTTCCTCGGGGTCGGGTGAAGCTTTCTTT. The complete variable domain, with remaining parts taken from reference TRBV19 and TRBJ1-1, reads DGGITQSPKYLFRKEGQNVTLSCEQNLNHDAMYWYRQDPGQGLRLIYYSQIVNDFQKGDIAEGYSVSREKKESFPLTVTSAQKNPTAFYLCASSDISSGSGEAFFGQGTRLTVV.

V usage is TRBV5-1 and J usage is TRBJ1-1; 10 bases line up with TRBD1. CDR3 length: 15 residues. Germline-derived CDR1 and CDR2 are SGHRS and YFSETQ. With 3 bases clipped from V and 5 bases from J, the junction kept 7 bases outside the gene matches. The CDR3 loop is CASSSQGQGGTEAFF. The CDR3 DNA sequence: TGCGCCAGCAGCTCACAAGGACAGGGGGGGACTGAAGCTTTCTTT.

This rearrangement joins TRBV27 to TRBJ2-7; weak D call: TRBD1 (6 bases). The CDR3 consists of 13 residues. V lost 4 bases to trimming and J lost 1 base, with 8 bases between them. Germline V CDR1 and CDR2: MNHEY, SMNVEV (reference sequence). This CDR3 is CASSSGQSYEQYF. The DNA of the CDR3 is TGTGCCAGCAGTTCTGGACAGTCCTACGAGCAGTACTTC.

This clone was picked up one time. The V call is TRBV27, the J call TRBJ1-5; 8 bases map to TRBD1. CDR1 and CDR2 from the germline V gene are MNHEY and SMNVEV (reference sequence). CDR3 size: 14 residues. V trimming: 5 bases; J trimming: 6 bases; junction bases outside the gene matches: 6. The CDR3: CASSTDRGGQPQHF. CDR3 DNA: TGTGCCAGCAGTACAGACAGGGGAGGTCAGCCCCAGCATTTT.

J is TRBJ1-5 and V is TRBV24-1; D ambiguous. Germline V gene lookup returns CDR1 KGHDR and CDR2 SFDVKD. Trimming pared 6 bases from V and 2 bases from J, leaving 19 bases between. The CDR3 is 17 amino acids. The CDR3 reads CATSQVGGLAGNQPQHF. CDR3 sequence (DNA): TGTGCCACCAGTCAGGTCGGAGGATTGGCTGGCAATCAGCCCCAGCATTTT.